This TCR beta chain stems from a study of Graves' ophthalmopathy and Graves' hyperthyroidism. Germline V gene lookup returns CDR1 DFQATT and CDR2 SNEGSKA (reference sequence). CDR3 length equals 15 residues. With V trimmed by 1 base and J by 6 bases, 10 bases remained unmatched. Amplification targeted the TCR beta CDR3 regions, with RNA transcripts as the source material. An initial RT-PCR round employing HTBI primers preceded a second-round multiplex PCR. MiXCR was run by TCRdb on the multiplex PCR reads, yielding one entry per CDR3 protein. The sample consists of 650,000 to 800,000 distinct CDR3 sequences, just over 40% of them appearing once. This clonotype was counted between two and nine times.

This TCR came from an adult man with Graves' ophthalmopathy. The genes are TRBV20-1 and TRBJ2-7; 9 bases are shared with TRBD2. What was sequenced was peripheral blood. The CDR3 region has the DNA TGCAGTGCTAGAGCCTCCGGGACTAGCATCCCCGAGCAGTACTTC. As protein: CSARASGTSIPEQYF.